This T cell receptor (beta chain) came from a study of T cell responses to AZD1222 COVID-19 vaccine. Study observations and caveats: At 160-218 and 743-854, vaccine-associated CD4 TCRs were dominant, and they spanned spike. Reports indicate that nearly half of spike-specific TCRs are directed at unmutated variant regions. Donors, mostly white British, included more females; clonal diversity was possibly underestimated.

Second-dose groups at about 4 or about 12 weeks were pooled. Remarks on this clone: As yet, its antigen is unknown.

Trimming removed 2 bases at V and 7 bases at J, with 15 bases between. Germline V lookup: CDR1 SGHVS, CDR2 FNYEAQ. The CDR3 spans 15 residues. Assay: immunoSEQ multiplex PCR; the TCRdb copy retains only in-frame clones and omits some. The sample lists 160,000 or so clones; about 91% were seen once. This TCR was recovered from an adult who received the AZD1222 COVID-19 vaccine. This sequence joins TRBV7-6 and TRBJ2-1, with TRBD2 as a possible D gene (7 bases). This material consisted of peripheral blood, taken 28 days after the second AZD1222 dose. CDR3 nucleotides: TGTGCCAGCAGCTTACTCTGGGGGGGCGGGAATGAGCAGTTCTTC. Its translation: CASSLLWGGGNEQFF.